Listed below are T cell receptor beta chains from one sample, sequenced in a study of graft-versus-host responses after intestinal transplantation. Method: immunoSEQ multiplex PCR; TCRdb's copy keeps in-frame clones and lacks some. Of tens of thousands of clones in the sample, 91% were seen once. These TCRs are of unknown antigen specificity. The sequenced sample was unstimulated CD4+ T cells sorted from spleen or lymph node cells, obtained before intestinal transplant. The receptors derive from a human donor who received an intestinal transplant. CDR3s include the opening cysteine and the closing phenylalanine or tryptophan.

>TRBJ2-1|TRBV29-1
CSGGPQGILHEQFF
>TRBJ2-3|TRBV7-2
CASSPYLDTQYF
>TRBJ2-2|TRBV5-5
CASSLGQGERGLFF
>TRBJ1-1|TRBV11-1
CASSPRAGRAFF
>TRBJ1-2|TRBV7-8
CASSFQLGDYGYTF
>TRBJ1-6|TRBV27
CASSWPGSNSPLHF
>TRBJ2-7|TRBV7-6
CASSSGEHYEQYF
>TRBJ2-5|TRBV7-2
CASSQQAGGVRTQYF
>TRBJ2-1|TRBV9
CASSVGAGLGSYNEQFF
>TRBJ1-4|TRBV7-9
CASSLAQGPNEKLFF
>TRBJ1-2|TRBV5-6
CASSLEERGNGYTF
>TRBJ2-5|TRBV6-1
CASSPRMETQYF
>TRBJ1-2|TRBV6-1
CASSGTGGIHVYGYTF
>TRBJ2-2|TRBV7-8
CASRGQTLSTGELFF
>TRBJ1-1|TRBV7-9
CASSGWTALMGTEAFF
>TRBJ2-1|TRBV6-5
CASSPDRVNNEQFF
>TRBJ1-2|TRBV19
CASSIGGHTNYGYTF
>TRBJ1-1|TRBV7-9
CASSFTGGLLNTEAFF
>TRBJ2-3|TRBV6-1
CASSVMSGVPDTQYF
>TRBJ2-7|TRBV9
CASSVDERPYEQYF
>TRBJ2-4|TRBV10-3
CAISELPRGIQYF
>TRBJ2-7|TRBV27
CASSLEGQGAYEQYF
>TRBJ2-1|TRBV10-1
CAIRSSYNEQFF
>TRBJ2-1|TRBV5-6
CASSSSGNNEQFF
>TRBJ2-5|TRBV19
CASSISWGGETQYF
>TRBJ2-5|TRBV9
CASSVGLEETQYF
>TRBJ1-2|TRBV19
CASSIMGEGGGYTF
>TRBJ2-1|TRBV7-2
CASSLEGHLIYNEQFF
>TRBJ2-5|TRBV29-1
CSVDKATAGETQYF
>TRBJ2-7|TRBV2
CASSQGTSYEQYF
>TRBJ1-6|TRBV4-1
CASSQEGRQGNSPLHF
>TRBJ1-1|TRBV5-1
CASSLGSQMNTEAFF
>TRBJ1-6|TRBV4-3
CASSQKGGEKNSPLHF
>TRBJ2-1|TRBV29-1
CSLQRGAYNEQFF
>TRBJ2-2|TRBV7-9
CASSSPTGMNTGELFF
>TRBJ2-1|TRBV11-3
CASSLLGQGVLGEQFF
>TRBJ2-1|TRBV19
CASSIEDRGSEQFF
>TRBJ1-5|TRBV6-5
CASSYSWGDSNQPQHF
>TRBJ1-1|TRBV11-3
CASSLGQGNTEAFF
>TRBJ2-5|TRBV7-2
CASSLDNFVQYF
>TRBJ2-7|TRBV15
CATSRDRGYEQYF
>TRBJ1-2|TRBV7-2
CASSLQQGNYGYTF
>TRBJ1-5|TRBV1
CTSSQDPPTGSNQPQHF
>TRBJ2-5|TRBV6-5
CASTSGLNQETQYF
>TRBJ1-5|TRBV5-1
CASSFGQGLDQPQHF
>TRBJ1-3|TRBV7-6
CASSLGQGIGGNTIYF
>TRBJ1-1|TRBV6-5
CATSDRGNTEAFF
>TRBJ2-7|TRBV20-1
CSGHQGYEQYF
>TRBJ2-4|TRBV5-1
CASATGLGDIQYF
>TRBJ2-3|TRBV7-2
CASSSQGTDTQYF
>-|TRBV30
CAWALSYEQYF
>TRBJ1-5|TRBV6-6
CASRDRGSQPQHF
>TRBJ2-7|TRBV6-5
CASSYDLQGPTREQYF
>TRBJ2-5|TRBV4-1
CASSQGGLAGYQETQYF
>TRBJ1-2|TRBV7-8
CASSQGPYGYTF